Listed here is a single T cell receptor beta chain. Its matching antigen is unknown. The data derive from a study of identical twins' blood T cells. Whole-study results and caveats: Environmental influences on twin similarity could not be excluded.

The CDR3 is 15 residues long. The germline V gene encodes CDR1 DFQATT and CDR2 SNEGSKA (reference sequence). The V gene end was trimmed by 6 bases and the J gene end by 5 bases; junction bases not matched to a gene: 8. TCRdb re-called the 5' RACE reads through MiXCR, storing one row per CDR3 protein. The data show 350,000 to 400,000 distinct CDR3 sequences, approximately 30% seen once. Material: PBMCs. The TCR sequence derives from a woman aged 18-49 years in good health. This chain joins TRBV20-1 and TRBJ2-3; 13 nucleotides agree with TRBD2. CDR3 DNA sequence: TGCAGTGCGCCCCGGGGACTAGCGGGACGAGATACGCAGTATTTT. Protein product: CSAPRGLAGRDTQYF.